This record concerns one T cell receptor beta chain sequence. The germline V and J ends were trimmed by 7 bases and 4 bases, with 11 bases remaining between them. The CDR3 runs 12 residues. CDR1 is SQVTM, CDR2 ANQGSEA, per germline. The assay was immunoSEQ multiplex PCR, and TCRdb's table has in-frame clones only and misses some. The top ten clones hold 4.5% to 7% of a sample with about 85,000 clones, roughly 90% of them seen once. This record belongs to a study of control samples from healthy donors and cancer patients. The clonotype originates from a man aged 50-60 years in good health. Sample: blood. The V gene is TRBV29-1, the J gene TRBJ2-1, with D perhaps matching TRBD2 (6 bases). CDR3 coding DNA: TGCAGCGCTCCGGGACTGTACAATGAGCAGTTCTTC. Translated: CSAPGLYNEQFF.